What follows are 2 T cell receptor beta chains derived from one specimen sequenced in a study of control samples from healthy donors and cancer patients. The assay was immunoSEQ multiplex PCR, and TCRdb's table has in-frame clones only and misses some. The sample yields about 48,000 clones, about 94% seen once. Material: PBMCs. All receptors derive from a woman aged 45-65 years with head and neck cancer.

The chain has TRBV6-5 and TRBJ1-6; D gene unclear. The CDR3 contains 14 residues. V lost 5 bases, J lost 7 bases, and 12 bases lay in between. Germline CDR1 is MNHEY and CDR2 is SVGAGI. The CDR3 spells CASSKGFDNSPLHF. CDR3 nucleotides: TGTGCCAGCAGTAAGGGCTTTGACAATTCACCCCTCCACTTT.

The chain has TRBV19 and TRBJ1-2; possibly TRBD1 for D (6 bases). CDR1 and CDR2 (germline): LNHDA, SQIVND (reference sequence). This CDR3 spans 16 amino acids. V lost 3 bases, J lost 4 bases, and 18 bases lay in between. CDR3 in amino acids: CASSILSRQEPYGYTF. The CDR3 DNA sequence: TGTGCCAGTAGTATTTTGTCAAGACAGGAGCCCTATGGCTACACCTTC.